The 14 T cell receptor beta chains listed next were all sequenced from one sample in a study of blood T cell repertoires in COVID-19. The data were produced by immunoSEQ multiplex PCR, yet TCRdb's version contains in-frame clones alone and is incomplete. This table holds some 320,000 clones, 85% found once. Sequenced: PBMCs or T cells enriched from blood (not recorded which). These receptors all stem from a woman aged 25 to 39 who had been exposed to COVID-19.

The rearrangement uses TRBV27 and TRBJ1-2; TRBD1 agrees at 7 bases. V lost 5 bases to trimming and J lost 7 bases; unmatched junction nucleotides: 10. CDR1 is MNHEY and CDR2 is SMNVEV in the germline V gene (reference sequence). The length of the CDR3 is 14 residues. The DNA of the CDR3 is TGTGCCAGCAGTCGCCAAACAGGGGAGGCTGGCTACACCTTC. As protein: CASSRQTGEAGYTF.

V and J are TRBV10-3 and TRBJ2-1; 16 nucleotides agree with TRBD2. From germline, CDR1 is ENHRY and CDR2 SYGVKD. The CDR3 runs to 18 residues. The V segment lost 11 bases and the J segment 5 bases; nucleotides outside the gene matches: 15. CDR3 sequence (DNA): TGTGCCTACGCTGTGGGACTAGCGGGGGGGCAGCCTCACAATGAGCAGTTCTTC. This sequence encodes CAYAVGLAGGQPHNEQFF.

V is TRBV2 and J is TRBJ1-2; 10 positions agree with TRBD1. The CDR3 has 15 amino acids. CDR1 is SNHLY, CDR2 FYNNEI, per germline. J was trimmed by 7 bases and V by 6 bases; bases with no gene match: 11. CDR3 region: CASRDSGQGGGGYTF. DNA of the CDR3: TGTGCCAGCAGAGACTCTGGACAGGGGGGAGGTGGCTACACCTTC.

This sequence joins TRBV5-1 and TRBJ2-6; 8 nucleotides agree with TRBD1. The CDR3 runs 19 residues. With V trimmed by 2 bases and J by 0 bases, 10 bases remained unmatched. CDR1 and CDR2 (germline): SGHRS, YFSETQ. CDR3 loop: CASSLKWSGQASGANVLTF. Here the CDR3 DNA reads TGCGCCAGCAGCTTAAAATGGTCGGGACAGGCCTCTGGGGCCAACGTCCTGACTTTC.

V and J are TRBV24-1 and TRBJ2-5; 10 bases line up with TRBD1. This CDR3 region has 19 residues. Germline CDR1 is KGHDR and CDR2 is SFDVKD. Germline trimming cut 3 bases from V and 3 bases from J; bases unmatched to any gene: 15. CDR3 sequence reads: CATSDTYRDRGGGKETQYF. As DNA, the CDR3 is TGTGCCACCAGTGATACTTACCGGGACAGGGGCGGGGGAAAAGAGACCCAGTACTTC.

The chain has TRBV6-5 and TRBJ2-4, with TRBD1 identical over 7 bases. The V gene's germline CDR1 is MNHEY and CDR2 SVGAGI. V shed 5 bases, J shed 1 base, and the junction held 5 bases outside the gene matches. CDR3 length: 15 amino acids. The CDR3 coding sequence is TGTGCCAGCAGTACCCTGGGACAGGCCAAAAACATTCAGTACTTC. Protein product: CASSTLGQAKNIQYF.

This clone has a single count. V gene TRBV2 combines with J gene TRBJ1-1; no clear D. CDR3 size: 14 residues. Trimming cost V 3 bases and J 0 bases, with 8 bases left between them. Germline assignment: CDR1 SNHLY and CDR2 FYNNEI. CDR3 nucleotides: TGTGCCAGCAGTGAGAGGTTTATGAACACTGAAGCTTTCTTT. Translation gives CASSERFMNTEAFF.

The CDR3 coding sequence is TGTGCCAGCAGTTTATGGGGGCTTAAAAATCAGCCCCAGCATTTT. It is translated as CASSLWGLKNQPQHF. J is TRBJ1-5 and V is TRBV28; perhaps TRBD1 as D (5 bases). The V end was cut by 0 bases, the J end by 4 bases, with 10 bases between. This CDR3 contains 15 residues. CDR1 is MDHEN, CDR2 SYDVKM, per germline.

The count of this clone is one. The chain uses TRBV28 and TRBJ1-1; D is uncertain. V was cut by 5 bases and J by 0 bases, with 7 bases left in between. CDR1 MDHEN and CDR2 SYDVKM come from the germline V gene. The CDR3 is 13 residues long. The CDR3 sequence is CASSRRVNTEAFF. DNA of the CDR3: TGTGCCAGCAGTAGGAGGGTGAACACTGAAGCTTTCTTT.

The J gene is TRBJ1-1, the V gene TRBV27, with unresolved D. Germline loops: CDR1 MNHEY, CDR2 SMNVEV (reference sequence). V shed 7 bases and J shed 5 bases, with 17 bases lying between them. The CDR3 has 14 amino acids. The CDR3 DNA is TGTGCCAGCATCCGACTGGGGAGGGAAACTGAAGCTTTCTTT. Residues: CASIRLGRETEAFF.

The J gene is TRBJ2-7, the V gene TRBV27; D unresolved. CDR1 is MNHEY, CDR2 SMNVEV, per germline (reference sequence). V was clipped by 3 bases and J by 0 bases, with 12 bases between them. This CDR3 is built from 15 residues. The CDR3 loop is CASSFIADSSYEQYF. DNA for the CDR3: TGTGCCAGCAGTTTCATTGCTGATAGCTCCTACGAGCAGTACTTC.

The chain links TRBV10-2 to TRBJ2-4; TRBD1 is a possible D gene (5 bases). The CDR3 contains 13 residues. CDR1 and CDR2 from the germline V gene are WSHSY and SAAADI. Trimming shortened V by 8 bases and J by 4 bases, and 12 bases separated the two germline ends. The CDR3 loop reads CASGRGLKNIQYF. The CDR3 coding sequence is TGCGCCAGCGGAAGGGGATTGAAAAACATTCAGTACTTC.

The V call is TRBV28, the J call TRBJ2-1; 16 bases are a match to TRBD2. The CDR3 loop spans 20 amino acids. CDR1 is MDHEN and CDR2 is SYDVKM in the germline V gene. The trim removed 2 bases at V and 3 bases at J, leaving 10 bases unmatched. DNA of the CDR3: TGTGCCAGCAGTTTACGGCTCACGGGGACTAGCGGGGGGGACTACAATGAGCAGTTCTTC. Its protein product is CASSLRLTGTSGGDYNEQFF.

V usage is TRBV5-1 and J usage is TRBJ2-7, with D possibly matching TRBD1 (6 bases). Germline assignment: CDR1 SGHRS and CDR2 YFSETQ. The CDR3 spans 11 residues. Trimming removed 5 bases from V and 3 bases from J, with 6 bases in between. The CDR3 here is CASRQGYEQYF. As DNA, the CDR3 is TGCGCCAGCAGACAGGGCTACGAGCAGTACTTC.